This T cell receptor (beta chain) was sequenced in a study of cytomegalovirus exposure and HLA in healthy donors. Regarding the study as a whole: As was reported, the HLA-A and HLA-B alleles of most subjects were accurately predicted from TCR beta sequences. As a later analysis revealed, most CMV-associated TCR beta chains appeared HLA-restricted.

It was with 60 Vbeta and 13 Jbeta primers that the PCR ran. Using immunoSEQ multiplex PCR, the repertoire was profiled, and TCRdb retains in-frame clones only, with some absent. This sample has approximately 120,000 clones, with approximately 80% found just once. The CDR3 runs 15 residues. V lost 9 bases to trimming and J lost 4 bases; unmatched junction nucleotides: 8. Germline CDR1 MNHEY, CDR2 SVGAGI. Participants comprised healthy donors of bone marrow. This clone has a single count. What it binds is unknown. The material sequenced was PBMCs. The chain uses TRBV6-5 and TRBJ2-1; 11 bases agree with TRBD2. The clonotype originates from a man aged 18 to 30 in good health and CMV-seronegative. CDR3 protein: CASRRSSGGYNEQFF. As DNA, the CDR3 is TGTGCCAGTCGGCGTTCTAGCGGGGGGTACAATGAGCAGTTCTTC.